This T cell receptor (beta chain) is from a study of cytomegalovirus exposure and HLA in healthy donors. Overall study results and limits: The records held CMV serostatus as the only immune exposure information. Among TCR beta chains of equal frequency, HLA-associated ones were more clonally expanded in a later analysis.

This CDR3 spans 14 amino acids. The germline gives CDR1 MRHNA, CDR2 SNTAGT. Concerning this clone: The target antigen is unknown. Germline and junction disagree at one end, which may indicate a read error.

The PCR had 60 Vbeta and 13 Jbeta primers. TCRdb keeps only in-frame clones here, not all; method: immunoSEQ multiplex PCR. This sample's table has 140,000 to 150,000 clones. The chain is built from TRBV6-4 and TRBJ1-1, with 9 bases fitting TRBD1. The sample taken for sequencing was PBMCs. The source of this sequence is a male donor in good health and CMV-seronegative. The CDR3 region has the DNA TGTGCCAGCAGAGACTGGGACAGGGCAGGCGAGGCTTTCTTT. Translated, it gives CASRDWDRAGEAFF.